This T cell receptor beta chain was sequenced in a study of T cells after posttransplantation cyclophosphamide. Whole-study findings and limits: Later blood repertoires were often dominated by clones from the donor CD8+ memory compartment. Skin or GI-infiltrating T cells shared few TRB sequences with blood. Recipient CMV seropositivity and CMV reactivation strongly tracked TRB clonality.

V shed 4 bases and J shed 3 bases, with 21 bases lying between them. The CDR3 runs to 17 residues. Per germline, CDR1 SGHAT and CDR2 FQNNGV. Methotrexate plus calcineurin inhibitor accompanied controls' myeloablative marrow transplants; sampling was 1 year later. This clone was found once. The antigen is not known. Assay: immunoSEQ multiplex PCR; the TCRdb copy retains only in-frame clones and omits some. The table shows 9,000 to 10,000 clones, with approximately 88% occurring only once. This sequence was found in a male patient aged 25-45 years who received an allogeneic stem cell transplant from an unrelated donor, was CMV-positive, and had no GVHD. Some T cells may have come from the graft donor. The material was PBMCs, obtained after an allogeneic stem cell transplant with a calcineurin inhibitor and methotrexate. This rearrangement joins TRBV11-2 to TRBJ1-2; TRBD1 might be the D (6 bases). The chain's CDR3 is CASSSFLGAQEDYGYTF. CDR3 nucleotide sequence: TGTGCCAGCAGCTCCTTTTTGGGGGCGCAAGAGGACTATGGCTACACCTTC.